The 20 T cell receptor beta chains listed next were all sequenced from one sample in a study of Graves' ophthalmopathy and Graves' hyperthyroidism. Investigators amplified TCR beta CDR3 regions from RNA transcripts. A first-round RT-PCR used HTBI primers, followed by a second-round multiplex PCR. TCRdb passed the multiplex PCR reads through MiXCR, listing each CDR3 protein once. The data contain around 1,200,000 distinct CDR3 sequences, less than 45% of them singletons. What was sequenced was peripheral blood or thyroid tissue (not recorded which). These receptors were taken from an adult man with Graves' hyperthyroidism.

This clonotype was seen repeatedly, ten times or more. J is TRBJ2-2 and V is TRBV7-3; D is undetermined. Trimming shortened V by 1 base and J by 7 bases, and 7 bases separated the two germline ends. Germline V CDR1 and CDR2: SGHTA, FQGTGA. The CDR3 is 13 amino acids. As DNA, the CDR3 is TGTGCCAGCAGCTTAATTTTCTACGGGGAGCTGTTTTTT. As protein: CASSLIFYGELFF. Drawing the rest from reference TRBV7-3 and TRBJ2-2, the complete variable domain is GAGVSQTPSNKVTEKGKYVELRCDPISGHTALYWYRQSLGQGPEFLIYFQGTGAADDSGLPNDRFFAVRPEGSVSTLKIQRTERGDSAVYLCASSLIFYGELFFGEGSRLTVL.

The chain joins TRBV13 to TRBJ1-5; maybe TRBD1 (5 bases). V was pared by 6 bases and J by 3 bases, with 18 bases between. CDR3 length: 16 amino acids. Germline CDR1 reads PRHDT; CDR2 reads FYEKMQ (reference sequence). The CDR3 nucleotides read TGTGCCAGCAGTGAACCCGGGACTTGGCCCAATCAGCCCCAGCATTTT. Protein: CASSEPGTWPNQPQHF.

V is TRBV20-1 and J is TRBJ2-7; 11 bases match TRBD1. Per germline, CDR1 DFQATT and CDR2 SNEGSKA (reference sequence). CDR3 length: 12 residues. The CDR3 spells CSLADRGHEQYF. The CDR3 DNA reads TGCAGCTTGGCGGACAGGGGGCACGAGCAGTACTTC.

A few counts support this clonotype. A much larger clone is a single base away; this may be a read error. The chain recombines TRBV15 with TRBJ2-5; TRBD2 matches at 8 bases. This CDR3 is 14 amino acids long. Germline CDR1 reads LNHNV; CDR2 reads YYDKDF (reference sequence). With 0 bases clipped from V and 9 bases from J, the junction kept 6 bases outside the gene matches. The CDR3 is CATSRDSTSEAQYF. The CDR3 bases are TGTGCCACCAGCAGAGATTCGACTAGCGAGGCCCAGTACTTC.

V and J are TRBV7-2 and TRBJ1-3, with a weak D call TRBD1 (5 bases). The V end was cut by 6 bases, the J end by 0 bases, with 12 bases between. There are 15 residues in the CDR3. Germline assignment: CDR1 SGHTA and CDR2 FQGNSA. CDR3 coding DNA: TGTGCCAGCAGATCAGTCGGGGGCTCTGGAAACACCATATATTTT. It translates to CASRSVGGSGNTIYF.

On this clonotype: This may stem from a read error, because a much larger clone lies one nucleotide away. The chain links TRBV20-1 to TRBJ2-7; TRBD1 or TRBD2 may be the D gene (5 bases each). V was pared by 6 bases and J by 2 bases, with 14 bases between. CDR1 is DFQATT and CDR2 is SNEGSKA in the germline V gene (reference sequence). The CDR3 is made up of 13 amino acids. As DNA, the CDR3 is TGCAGTGCGGAGCCGGGACCAGCCTACGAGCAGTACTTC. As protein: CSAEPGPAYEQYF.

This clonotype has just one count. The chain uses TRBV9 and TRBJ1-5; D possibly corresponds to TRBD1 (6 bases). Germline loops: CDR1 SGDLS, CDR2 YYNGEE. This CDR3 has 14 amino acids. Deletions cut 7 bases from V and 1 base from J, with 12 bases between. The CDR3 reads CASVAGQSNQPQHF. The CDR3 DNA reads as TGTGCCAGCGTTGCTGGACAGAGCAATCAGCCCCAGCATTTT.

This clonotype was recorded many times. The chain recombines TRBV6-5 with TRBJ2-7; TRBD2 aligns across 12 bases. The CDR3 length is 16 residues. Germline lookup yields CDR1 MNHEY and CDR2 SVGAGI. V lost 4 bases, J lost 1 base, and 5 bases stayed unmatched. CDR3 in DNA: TGTGCCAGCAGTTTCACTAGCGGGGGGTTATCCTACGAGCAGTACTTC. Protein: CASSFTSGGLSYEQYF.

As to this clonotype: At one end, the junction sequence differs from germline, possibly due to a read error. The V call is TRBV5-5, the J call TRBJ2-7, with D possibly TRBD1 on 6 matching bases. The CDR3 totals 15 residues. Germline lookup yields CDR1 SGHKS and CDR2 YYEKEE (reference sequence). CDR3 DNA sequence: TGCGCCAGCAGCTTGGAGGCAGGGGACCACTACGAGCAGTACTTC. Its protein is CASSLEAGDHYEQYF.

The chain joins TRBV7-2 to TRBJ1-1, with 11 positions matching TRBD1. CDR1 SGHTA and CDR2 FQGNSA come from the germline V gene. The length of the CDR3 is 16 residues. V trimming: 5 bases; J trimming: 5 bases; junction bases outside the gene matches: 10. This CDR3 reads CASSPGQGARKTEAFF. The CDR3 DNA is TGTGCCAGCAGCCCCGGACAGGGGGCTAGGAAGACTGAAGCTTTCTTT.

CDR3 in amino acids: CASSARTGVNYGYTF. The CDR3 DNA reads as TGTGCCAGCAGTGCTAGGACAGGGGTGAACTATGGCTACACCTTC. V gene TRBV25-1 combines with J gene TRBJ1-2; TRBD1 agrees at 9 bases. Looked up from germline, CDR1 is MGHDK and CDR2 is SYGVNS. CDR3 size: 15 residues. V shed 4 bases, J shed 2 bases, and the junction held 5 bases outside the gene matches.

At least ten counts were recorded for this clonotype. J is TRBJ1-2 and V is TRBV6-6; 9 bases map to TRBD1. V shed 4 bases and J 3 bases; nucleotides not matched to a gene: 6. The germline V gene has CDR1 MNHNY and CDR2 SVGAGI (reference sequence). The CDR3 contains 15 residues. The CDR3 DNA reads TGTGCCAGCAGTTCCTACAGGGGGCACGACTATGGCTACACCTTC. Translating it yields CASSSYRGHDYGYTF.

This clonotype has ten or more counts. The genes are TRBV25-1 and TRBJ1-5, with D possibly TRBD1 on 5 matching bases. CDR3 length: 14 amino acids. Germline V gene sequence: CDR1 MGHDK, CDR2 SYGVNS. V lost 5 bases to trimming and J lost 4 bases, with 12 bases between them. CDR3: CASSPFQGNQPQHF. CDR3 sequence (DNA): TGTGCCAGCAGTCCGTTCCAGGGTAATCAGCCCCAGCATTTT.

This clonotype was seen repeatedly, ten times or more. The CDR3 DNA follows: TGCGCCAGCAGCCAAGGAATAGGACCCAGGGACAGAATAAACTATGGCTACACCTTC. It codes for CASSQGIGPRDRINYGYTF. V and J are TRBV4-1 and TRBJ1-2, with 7 bases that match TRBD1. The CDR3 is made up of 19 amino acids. Germline CDR1 reads MGHRA; CDR2 reads YSYEKL. Trimming cost V 1 base and J 2 bases; bases outside gene matches: 16.

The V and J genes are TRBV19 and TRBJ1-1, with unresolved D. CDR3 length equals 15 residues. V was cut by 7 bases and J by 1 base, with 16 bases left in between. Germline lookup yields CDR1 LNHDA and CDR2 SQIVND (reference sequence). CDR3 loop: CASTAGPTGNTEAFF. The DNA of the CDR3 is TGTGCCAGTACGGCGGGCCCGACGGGGAACACTGAAGCTTTCTTT. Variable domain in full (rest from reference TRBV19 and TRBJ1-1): DGGITQSPKYLFRKEGQNVTLSCEQNLNHDAMYWYRQDPGQGLRLIYYSQIVNDFQKGDIAEGYSVSREKKESFPLTVTSAQKNPTAFYLCASTAGPTGNTEAFFGQGTRLTVV.

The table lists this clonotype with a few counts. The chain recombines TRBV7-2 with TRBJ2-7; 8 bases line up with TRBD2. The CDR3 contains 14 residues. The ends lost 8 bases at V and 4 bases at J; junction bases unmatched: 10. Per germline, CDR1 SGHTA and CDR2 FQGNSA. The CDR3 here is CASPLGRGRYEQYF. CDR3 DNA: TGTGCCAGCCCGCTCGGGAGGGGTCGGTACGAGCAGTACTTC.

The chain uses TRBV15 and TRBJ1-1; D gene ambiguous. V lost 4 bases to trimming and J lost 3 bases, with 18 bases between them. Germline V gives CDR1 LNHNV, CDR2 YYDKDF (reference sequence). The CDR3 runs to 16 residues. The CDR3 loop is CATSITETYVDTEAFF. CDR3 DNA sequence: TGTGCCACCAGCATCACCGAGACATACGTGGACACTGAAGCTTTCTTT.

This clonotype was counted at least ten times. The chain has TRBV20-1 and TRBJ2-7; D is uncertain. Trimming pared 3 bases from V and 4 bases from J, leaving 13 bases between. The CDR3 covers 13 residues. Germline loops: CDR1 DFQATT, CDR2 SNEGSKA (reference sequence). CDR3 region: CSARGGGPYEQYF. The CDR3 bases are TGCAGTGCTAGGGGCGGCGGACCTTACGAGCAGTACTTC.

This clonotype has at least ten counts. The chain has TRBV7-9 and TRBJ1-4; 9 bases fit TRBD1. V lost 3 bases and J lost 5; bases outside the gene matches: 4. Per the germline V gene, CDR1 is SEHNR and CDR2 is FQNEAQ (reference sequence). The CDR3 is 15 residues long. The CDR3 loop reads CASSFLGQGNEKLFF. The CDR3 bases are TGTGCCAGCAGCTTTCTAGGACAGGGGAATGAAAAACTGTTTTTT.

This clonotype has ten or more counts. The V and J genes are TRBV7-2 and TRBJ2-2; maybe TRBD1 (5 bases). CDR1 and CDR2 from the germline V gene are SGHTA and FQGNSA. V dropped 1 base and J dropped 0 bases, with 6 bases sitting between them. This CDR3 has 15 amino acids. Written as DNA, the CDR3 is TGTGCCAGCAGCTTAGTAGGGGCGAACACCGGGGAGCTGTTTTTT. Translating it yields CASSLVGANTGELFF.